These 19 T cell receptor beta chains were sequenced from one sample in a study of T-cell reconstitution after alpha-beta-depleted transplantation in children. Molecular barcoding with unique molecular identifiers was used for the TCRbeta library. TCRdb independently ran MiXCR on the PCR reads; one entry per CDR3 protein. The sample lists some 350,000 distinct CDR3 sequences; 9% to 12% were seen once. The starting material was PBMCs from the stem cell graft donor, obtained from the stem cell graft. Receptors originate from a human donor who donated a stem cell graft to a child with acute lymphoblastic leukemia.

This clonotype was seen more than once but under ten times. The chain has TRBV21-1 and TRBJ1-1; the table's D gene call, TRBD1, was not cross checked with the DNA. TRBV21-1 is noted as a pseudogene. The CDR3 sequence is 14 residues long. The CDR3 protein is CASVQEDRVSEAFF. The CDR3 nucleotides are TGTGCCAGCGTTCAAGAAGACAGGGTATCTGAAGCTTTCTTT.

This clonotype was seen a few times. This sequence joins TRBV5-1 and TRBJ2-5, with TRBD2 as a possible D gene (6 bases). The ends were cut back, 4 bases at V and 4 bases at J, with 14 bases in the middle. There are 14 residues in the CDR3. Per germline, CDR1 SGHRS and CDR2 YFSETQ. Here the CDR3 DNA reads TGCGCCAGCAGCCCCGGAGGGTATGGAGAGACCCAGTACTTC. Amino acid sequence: CASSPGGYGETQYF.

The V call is TRBV5-5, the J call TRBJ1-1; no definite D call. Trimming pared 1 base from V and 4 bases from J, leaving 14 bases between. The CDR3 spans 15 residues. Germline-derived CDR1 and CDR2 are SGHKS and YYEKEE (reference sequence). CDR3 DNA sequence: TGTGCCAGCAGCTTGTCCGCGGACTTAGGCACTGAAGCTTTCTTT. This encodes CASSLSADLGTEAFF.

This chain connects TRBV12-3 or TRBV12-4 to TRBJ2-7; 12 nucleotides align to TRBD1. This CDR3 is built from 17 residues. Unmatched junction bases numbered 13, after V lost 5 bases and J lost 5 bases. The CDR3: CASSPGTGTGGFNEQYF. CDR3 nucleotide sequence: TGTGCCAGCAGTCCCGGAACCGGGACAGGGGGCTTCAACGAGCAGTACTTC.

This clonotype appeared a few times. V and J are TRBV4-1 and TRBJ1-1; D perhaps matches TRBD1 (6 bases). This CDR3 is 15 amino acids long. The ends were cut back, 4 bases at V and 6 bases at J, with 18 bases in the middle. In germline, CDR1 is MGHRA, CDR2 YSYEKL. CDR3: CASSLPPGGLAEAFF. DNA of the CDR3: TGCGCCAGCAGCCTCCCCCCGGGGGGCCTCGCTGAAGCTTTCTTT.

This clonotype was observed a handful of times. The chain recombines TRBV28 with TRBJ2-7; no clear D gene. V was pared by 4 bases and J by 3 bases, with 7 bases between. The germline gives CDR1 MDHEN, CDR2 SYDVKM. The CDR3 length is 12 residues. The CDR3 sequence: CASSSVDYEQYF. The CDR3 DNA is TGTGCCAGCAGTTCCGTCGACTACGAGCAGTACTTC. Looking up the rest from reference TRBV28 and TRBJ2-7 gives the full variable domain: DVKVTQSSRYLVKRTGEKVFLECVQDMDHENMFWYRQDPGLGLRLIYFSYDVKMKEKGDIPEGYSVSREKKERFSLILESASTNQTSMYLCASSSVDYEQYFGPGTRLTVT.

The table lists this clonotype with a few counts. The chain carries TRBV6-5 and TRBJ2-1; 7 positions agree with TRBD1. V shed 3 bases, J shed 0 bases, and the junction held 5 bases outside the gene matches. The germline V gene has CDR1 MNHEY and CDR2 SVGAGI. This CDR3 has 16 residues. Here the CDR3 DNA reads TGTGCCAGCAGTTATGGACAGGCCAGCTCCTACAATGAGCAGTTCTTC. Encoded protein: CASSYGQASSYNEQFF.

The table lists this clonotype with a few counts. J is TRBJ2-4 and V is TRBV6-1; possible D gene TRBD2, 6 bases. Trimming stripped 6 bases from V and 7 bases from J, with 13 bases between. The CDR3 runs to 13 residues. Germline loops: CDR1 MNHNS, CDR2 SASEGT. The CDR3 here is CASRNRGINIQYF. For the CDR3, the DNA is TGTGCCAGCAGAAACCGGGGGATCAACATTCAGTACTTC.

V is TRBV6-1 and J is TRBJ2-7, with 10 bases identical to TRBD2. Germline CDR1 and CDR2: MNHNS and SASEGT. V dropped 0 bases and J dropped 5; count of bases not matched to a gene: 4. The CDR3 has 15 residues. The CDR3 here is CASSEAWLAGDEQYF. CDR3 in DNA: TGTGCCAGCAGTGAAGCGTGGCTAGCGGGGGACGAGCAGTACTTC.

This clonotype came up a few times. The germline gene is not matched at one end of the junction; a read error may be the cause. The gene calls are TRBV7-7 and TRBJ2-2; maybe TRBD1 (5 bases). The CDR3 is made up of 13 amino acids. CDR1 SSHAT and CDR2 FNYEAQ come from the germline V gene (reference sequence). CDR3 coding DNA: TGTGCTAGCAGCTCCCAGGGTCGCGGGGAGCTGTTTTTT. The encoded protein is CASSSQGRGELFF.

This clonotype has just a few counts. V gene TRBV7-6 combines with J gene TRBJ2-7; D may correspond to TRBD1 or TRBD2 (6 bases each). Germline-derived CDR1 and CDR2 are SGHVS and FNYEAQ. The CDR3 spans 15 residues. V shed 5 bases and J shed 8 bases, with 22 bases lying between them. The CDR3 DNA is TGTGCCAGCAGCGAAACGGGGGCGGTGCTCGGAAAGCAGTACTTC. Protein: CASSETGAVLGKQYF. Using reference TRBV7-6 and TRBJ2-7 for the parts outside the CDR3, the full variable domain is GAGVSQSPRYKVTKRGQDVALRCDPISGHVSLYWYRQALGQGPEFLTYFNYEAQQDKSGLPNDRFSAERPEGSISTLTIQRTEQRDSAMYRCASSETGAVLGKQYFGPGTRLTVT.

V and J are TRBV12-2 and TRBJ2-3; the table's D call, TRBD2, has no DNA check behind it. TRBV12-2 is a pseudogene. The CDR3 covers 14 residues. CDR3 nucleotides: TGTGCAAGTCGCTTTCTAGCCCAGCCAGATACGCAGTATTTT. Translation gives CASRFLAQPDTQYF.

This clonotype was seen a few times. V usage is TRBV12-3 or TRBV12-4 and J usage is TRBJ2-5; D is undetermined. V was clipped by 7 bases and J by 2 bases, with 14 bases between them. The CDR3 has 14 amino acids. The CDR3: CASTPGLQQETQYF. Written as DNA, the CDR3 is TGTGCCAGCACCCCCGGTCTCCAGCAAGAGACCCAGTACTTC.

V is TRBV20-1 and J is TRBJ2-5; 8 bases map to TRBD1. The junction had 7 bases not matched to a gene; V was cut back by 5 bases and J by 2 bases. The CDR3 has 14 residues. Germline-derived CDR1 and CDR2 are DFQATT and SNEGSKA (reference sequence). Written as DNA, the CDR3 is TGCAGTGCTCTTAGGACAGGGAGGCAAGAGACCCAGTACTTC. Protein product: CSALRTGRQETQYF.

This clonotype has just a few counts. The rearrangement links TRBV4-1 to TRBJ1-2; 7 bases fit TRBD1. The length of the CDR3 is 16 residues. V trimming: 1 base; J trimming: 3 bases; junction bases outside the gene matches: 8. Germline CDR1 is MGHRA and CDR2 is YSYEKL. The CDR3 nucleotides read TGCGCCAGCAGCCAAGGTCTCGCAGGGGGGGACTATGGCTACACCTTC. Its protein is CASSQGLAGGDYGYTF.

The table lists this clonotype with a few counts. This CDR3 is CASSLISGRAKNIQYF. DNA for the CDR3: TGTGCCAGCAGCTTAATCAGCGGGAGAGCCAAAAACATTCAGTACTTC. V usage is TRBV7-2 and J usage is TRBJ2-4; the match to TRBD2 covers 8 bases. Germline V lookup: CDR1 SGHTA, CDR2 FQGNSA. V gave up 2 bases and J gave up 0 bases; unmatched junction bases: 3. CDR3 length equals 16 residues.

This clonotype was detected ten times or more. The chain employs TRBV4-1 and TRBJ1-1, with 7 bases fitting TRBD1. Germline CDR1 MGHRA, CDR2 YSYEKL. This CDR3 is 15 amino acids long. V was pared by 4 bases and J by 6 bases, with 11 bases of the junction left unmatched. The DNA for the CDR3 is TGCGCCAGCAGCCCTCTATCGACAGGGTATCCTGAAGCTTTCTTT. Translation: CASSPLSTGYPEAFF.

This clonotype was seen once. The chain couples TRBV2 to TRBJ2-2, with 9 bases aligning to TRBD2. This CDR3 contains 15 residues. Germline V gene lookup returns CDR1 SNHLY and CDR2 FYNNEI. V lost 8 bases, J lost 2 bases, and 6 bases stayed unmatched. Here the CDR3 reads CASASGLANTGELFF. In DNA form, the CDR3 reads TGTGCCAGCGCCTCGGGACTAGCTAACACCGGGGAGCTGTTTTTT.

This sequence joins TRBV7-2 and TRBJ2-1, with a possible D match to TRBD2 (5 bases). The CDR3 extends over 12 amino acids. V lost 5 bases and J 6 bases, leaving 8 bases between the germline ends. Germline V gene data show CDR1 as SGHTA and CDR2 as FQGNSA. CDR3 residues: CASSRLINEQFF. The DNA of the CDR3 is TGTGCCAGCAGCCGACTAATCAATGAGCAGTTCTTC.